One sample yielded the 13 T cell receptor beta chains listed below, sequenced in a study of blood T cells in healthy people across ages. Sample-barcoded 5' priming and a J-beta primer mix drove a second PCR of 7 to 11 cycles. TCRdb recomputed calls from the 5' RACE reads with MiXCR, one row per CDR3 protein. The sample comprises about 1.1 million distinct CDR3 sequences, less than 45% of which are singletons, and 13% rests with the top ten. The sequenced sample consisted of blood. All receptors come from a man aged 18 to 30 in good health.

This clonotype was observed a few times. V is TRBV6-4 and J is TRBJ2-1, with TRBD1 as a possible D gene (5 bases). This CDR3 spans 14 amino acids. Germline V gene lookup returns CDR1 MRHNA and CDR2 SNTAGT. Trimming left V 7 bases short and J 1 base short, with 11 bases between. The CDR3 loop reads CASKPQDSYNEQFF. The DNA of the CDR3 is TGTGCCAGCAAACCACAGGATTCCTACAATGAGCAGTTCTTC.

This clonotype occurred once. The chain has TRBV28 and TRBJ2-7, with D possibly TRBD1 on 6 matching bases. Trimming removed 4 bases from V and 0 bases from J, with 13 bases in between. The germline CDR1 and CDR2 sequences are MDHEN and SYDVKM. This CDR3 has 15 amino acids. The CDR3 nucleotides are TGTGCCAGCAGTTCCCTGGGGGCCAGCTCCTACGAGCAGTACTTC. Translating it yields CASSSLGASSYEQYF.

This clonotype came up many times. The chain's CDR3 is CASSYSDRAKNGYTF. The CDR3 DNA follows: TGCGCCAGCAGCTACTCGGACAGGGCCAAGAATGGCTACACCTTC. The V gene is TRBV5-1, the J gene TRBJ1-2; TRBD1 aligns across 8 bases. V trimming: 3 bases; J trimming: 6 bases; junction bases outside the gene matches: 10. Germline CDR1 SGHRS, CDR2 YFSETQ. The CDR3 is 15 amino acids.

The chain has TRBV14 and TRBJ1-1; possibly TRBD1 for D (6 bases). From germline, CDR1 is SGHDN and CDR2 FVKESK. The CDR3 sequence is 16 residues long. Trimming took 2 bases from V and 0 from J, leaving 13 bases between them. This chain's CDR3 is CASSQRGDAMNTEAFF. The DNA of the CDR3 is TGTGCCAGCAGCCAAAGGGGGGACGCCATGAACACTGAAGCTTTCTTT.

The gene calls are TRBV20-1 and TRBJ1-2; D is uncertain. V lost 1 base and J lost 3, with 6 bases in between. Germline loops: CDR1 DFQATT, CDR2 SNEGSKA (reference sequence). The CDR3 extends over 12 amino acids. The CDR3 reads CSARATDYGYTF. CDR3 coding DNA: TGCAGTGCTAGAGCTACAGACTATGGCTACACCTTC.

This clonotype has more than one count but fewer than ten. Written as DNA, the CDR3 is TGTGCCAGCAGCGTGTCGGCTAGCAATCAGCCCCAGCATTTT. Protein: CASSVSASNQPQHF. The genes are TRBV9 and TRBJ1-5; D is unresolved. The V and J ends lost 2 bases and 0 bases respectively, with 6 bases between them. The CDR3 has 14 residues. Germline loops: CDR1 SGDLS, CDR2 YYNGEE.

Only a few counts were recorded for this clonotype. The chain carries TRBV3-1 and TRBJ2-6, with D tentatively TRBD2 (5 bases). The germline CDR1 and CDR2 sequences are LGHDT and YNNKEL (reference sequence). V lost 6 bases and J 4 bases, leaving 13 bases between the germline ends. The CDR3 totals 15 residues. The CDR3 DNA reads TGTGCCAGCAGTCGGACTTCTAAAGGGGCCAACGTCCTGACTTTC. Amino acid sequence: CASSRTSKGANVLTF. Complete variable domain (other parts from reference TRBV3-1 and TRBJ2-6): DTAVSQTPKYLVTQMGNDKSIKCEQNLGHDTMYWYKQDSKKFLKIMFSYNNKELIINETVPNRFSPKSPDKAHLNLHINSLELGDSAVYFCASSRTSKGANVLTFGAGSRLTVL.

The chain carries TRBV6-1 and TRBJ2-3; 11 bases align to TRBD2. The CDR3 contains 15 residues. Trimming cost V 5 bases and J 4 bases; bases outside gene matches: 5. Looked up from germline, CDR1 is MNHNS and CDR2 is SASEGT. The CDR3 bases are TGTGCCAGCAGTAAGACTAGCGGGGATTCAGATACGCAGTATTTT. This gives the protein CASSKTSGDSDTQYF.

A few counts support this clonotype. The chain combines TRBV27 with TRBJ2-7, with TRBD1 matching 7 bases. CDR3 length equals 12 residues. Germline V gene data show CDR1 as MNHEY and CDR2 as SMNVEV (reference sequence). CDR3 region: CVAQGSPYEQYF. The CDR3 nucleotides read TGTGTCGCACAGGGGAGCCCCTACGAGCAGTACTTC.

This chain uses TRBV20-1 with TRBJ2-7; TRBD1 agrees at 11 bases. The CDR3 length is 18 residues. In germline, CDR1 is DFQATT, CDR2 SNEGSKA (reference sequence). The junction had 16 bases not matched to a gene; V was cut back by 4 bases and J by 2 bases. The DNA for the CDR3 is TGCAGTGCTACGGGGTCGGGACAGGGGGGGTCCTCCCCCTACGAGCAGTACTTC. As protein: CSATGSGQGGSSPYEQYF.

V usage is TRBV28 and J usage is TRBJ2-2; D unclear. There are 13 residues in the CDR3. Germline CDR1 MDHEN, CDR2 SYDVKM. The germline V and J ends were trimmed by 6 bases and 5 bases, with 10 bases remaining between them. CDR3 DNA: TGTGCCAGCAGCGTAATGAAGACCGGGGAGCTGTTTTTT. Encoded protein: CASSVMKTGELFF.

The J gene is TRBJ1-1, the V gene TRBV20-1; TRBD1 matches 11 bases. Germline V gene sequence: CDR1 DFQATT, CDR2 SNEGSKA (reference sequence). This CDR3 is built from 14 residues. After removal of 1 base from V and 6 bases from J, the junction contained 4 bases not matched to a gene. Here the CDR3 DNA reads TGCAGTGCTAGAGGGGGGACAGGGGGTCCTGAAGCTTTCTTT. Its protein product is CSARGGTGGPEAFF.

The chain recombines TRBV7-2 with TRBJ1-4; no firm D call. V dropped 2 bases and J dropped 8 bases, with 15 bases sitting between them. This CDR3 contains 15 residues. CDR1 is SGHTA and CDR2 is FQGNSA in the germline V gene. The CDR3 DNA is TGTGCCAGCAGCTTAATCCCTCGGCAATGGGAAAAACTGTTTTTT. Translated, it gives CASSLIPRQWEKLFF.